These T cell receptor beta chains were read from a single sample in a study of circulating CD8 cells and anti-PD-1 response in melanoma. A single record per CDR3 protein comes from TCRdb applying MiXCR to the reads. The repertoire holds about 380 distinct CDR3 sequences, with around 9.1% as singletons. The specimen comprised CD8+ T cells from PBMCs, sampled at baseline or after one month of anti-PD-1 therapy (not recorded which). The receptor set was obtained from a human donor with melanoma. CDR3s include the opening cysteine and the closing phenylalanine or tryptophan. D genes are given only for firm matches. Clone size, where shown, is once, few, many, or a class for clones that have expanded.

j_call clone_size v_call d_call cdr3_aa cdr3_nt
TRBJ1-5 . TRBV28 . CARSTNGWAQPQHF TGTGCCAGAAGTACCAACGGCTGGGCTCAGCCCCAGCATTTT
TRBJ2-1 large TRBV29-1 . CSVGRALRNEQFF TGCAGCGTTGGACGCGCGTTACGCAATGAGCAGTTCTTC
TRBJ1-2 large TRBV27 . CASSLGGQTYGYTF TGTGCCAGCAGCCTAGGTGGACAGACCTATGGCTACACCTTC
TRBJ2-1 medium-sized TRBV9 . CASSVELGGYNEQFF TGTGCCAGCAGCGTAGAACTAGGTGGATACAATGAGCAGTTCTTC
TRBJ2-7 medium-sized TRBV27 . CASSFGVSPYEQYF TGTGCCAGCAGTTTTGGCGTCAGCCCCTACGAGCAGTACTTC